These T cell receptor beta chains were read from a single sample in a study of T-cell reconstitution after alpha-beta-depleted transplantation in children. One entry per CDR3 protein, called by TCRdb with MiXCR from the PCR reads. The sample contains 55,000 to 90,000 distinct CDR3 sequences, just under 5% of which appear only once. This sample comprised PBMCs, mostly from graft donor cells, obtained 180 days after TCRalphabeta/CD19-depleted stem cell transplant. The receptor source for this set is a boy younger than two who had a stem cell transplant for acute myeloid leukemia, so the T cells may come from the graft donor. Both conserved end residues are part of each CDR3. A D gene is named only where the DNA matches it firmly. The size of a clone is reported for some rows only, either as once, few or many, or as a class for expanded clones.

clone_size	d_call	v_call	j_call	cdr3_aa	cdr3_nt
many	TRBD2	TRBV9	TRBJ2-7	CASSDLAGREQYF	TGTGCCAGCAGCGATCTAGCGGGGCGCGAGCAGTACTTC
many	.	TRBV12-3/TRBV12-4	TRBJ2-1	CASSSWGGQGEQFF	TGTGCCAGCAGCTCCTGGGGAGGGCAGGGGGAGCAGTTCTTC
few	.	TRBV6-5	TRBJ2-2	CASSYDRPGGELFF	TGTGCCAGCAGTTACGATCGGCCGGGCGGGGAGCTGTTTTTT
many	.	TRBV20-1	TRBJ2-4	CSASERAGEYF	TGCAGTGCTAGTGAAAGGGCTGGGGAGTACTTC
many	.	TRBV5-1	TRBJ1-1	CASSLEGAEAFF	TGCGCCAGCAGCTTGGAGGGGGCTGAAGCTTTCTTT
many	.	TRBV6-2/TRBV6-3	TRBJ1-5	CASSYSNWRQPQHF	TGTGCCAGCAGTTACTCGAATTGGCGTCAGCCCCAGCATTTT
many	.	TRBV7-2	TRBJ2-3	CASSLGGPLTDTQYF	TGTGCCAGCAGCTTAGGAGGACCGCTCACAGATACGCAGTATTTT
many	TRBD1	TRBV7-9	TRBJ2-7	CASSARTGYHEQYF	TGTGCCAGCAGCGCAAGGACAGGCTACCACGAGCAGTACTTC
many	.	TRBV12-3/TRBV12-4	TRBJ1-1	CASSFVRAGEAFF	TGTGCCAGCAGTTTTGTAAGGGCAGGCGAAGCTTTCTTT
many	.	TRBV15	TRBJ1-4	CATSSHLGGPNEKLFF	TGTGCCACCAGCTCTCACCTGGGGGGACCTAATGAAAAACTGTTTTTT
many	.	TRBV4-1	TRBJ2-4	CASSQDGIQYF	TGCGCCAGCAGCCAAGATGGAATTCAGTACTTC
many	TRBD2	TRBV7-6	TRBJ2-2	CASSLPRGVGGELFF	TGTGCCAGCAGCTTACCCCGGGGGGTAGGCGGGGAGCTGTTTTTT
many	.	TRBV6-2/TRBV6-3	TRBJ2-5	CASSYGQETQYF	TGTGCCAGCAGTTACGGACAAGAGACCCAGTACTTC
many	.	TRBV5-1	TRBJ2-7	CASSSQGSEQYF	TGCGCCAGCAGCTCTCAGGGCTCCGAGCAGTACTTC
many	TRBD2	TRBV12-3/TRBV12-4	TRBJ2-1	CASSSAGRYNEQFF	TGTGCCAGCAGTTCAGCGGGGCGATACAATGAGCAGTTCTTC
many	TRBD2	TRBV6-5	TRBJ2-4	CASSPRGGAKNIQYF	TGTGCCAGCAGTCCCCGGGGGGGAGCCAAAAACATTCAGTACTTC
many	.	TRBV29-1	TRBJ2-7	CSAASRPQLHEQYF	TGCAGCGCCGCCAGCCGGCCACAGCTCCACGAGCAGTACTTC
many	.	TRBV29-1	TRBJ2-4	CSVEIETGNIQYF	TGCAGCGTTGAAATCGAGACGGGAAACATTCAGTACTTC
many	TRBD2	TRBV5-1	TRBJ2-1	CASSLGGRGALNEQFF	TGCGCCAGCAGCTTGGGAGGGCGGGGGGCCCTCAATGAGCAGTTCTTC
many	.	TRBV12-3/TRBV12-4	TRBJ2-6	CASSLSAYSGANVLTF	TGTGCCAGCAGTTTGTCGGCCTACTCTGGGGCCAACGTCCTGACTTTC
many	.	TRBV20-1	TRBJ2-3	CSASGAPSTDTQYF	TGCAGTGCTAGCGGGGCGCCAAGCACAGATACGCAGTATTTT
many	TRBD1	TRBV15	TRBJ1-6	CATSGLQGIGGSPLHF	TGTGCCACCAGCGGACTACAGGGGATTGGGGGCTCACCCCTCCACTTT
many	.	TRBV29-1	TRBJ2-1	CSVARVVGNEQFF	TGCAGCGTTGCCAGGGTCGTGGGCAATGAGCAGTTCTTC
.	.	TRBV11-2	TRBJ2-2	CASSPRGGYTGTGELFF	TGTGCCAGCAGCCCCCGCGGGGGCTATACGGGCACCGGGGAGCTGTTTTTT
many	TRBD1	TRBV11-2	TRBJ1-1	CASSLVRQGGEAFF	TGTGCCAGCAGCTTAGTGCGGCAGGGGGGAGAAGCTTTCTTT
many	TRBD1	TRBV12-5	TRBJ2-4	CASGFIKDRDVPIQYF	TGTGCTAGTGGTTTTATCAAGGACAGGGATGTCCCTATTCAGTACTTC
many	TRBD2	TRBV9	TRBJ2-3	CASTSGGHSTDTQYF	TGTGCCAGCACTAGCGGGGGCCATAGCACAGATACGCAGTATTTT
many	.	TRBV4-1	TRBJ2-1	CASSEGFREFYNEQFF	TGCGCCAGCAGCGAGGGGTTCAGGGAGTTCTACAATGAGCAGTTCTTC
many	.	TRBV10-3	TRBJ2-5	CAISEPRPTRGQETQYF	TGTGCCATCAGTGAGCCCCGCCCAACCAGGGGCCAAGAGACCCAGTACTTC
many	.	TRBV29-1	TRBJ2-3	CSVGGQRTDTQYF	TGCAGCGTTGGAGGACAGCGCACAGATACGCAGTATTTT
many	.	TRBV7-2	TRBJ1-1	CASSFSLDTEAFF	TGTGCCAGCAGCTTCTCGCTCGACACTGAAGCTTTCTTT
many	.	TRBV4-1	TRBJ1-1	CASSQLVSGEMNTEAFF	TGCGCCAGCAGCCAACTTGTATCCGGGGAGATGAACACTGAAGCTTTCTTT
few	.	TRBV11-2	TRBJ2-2	CASSLTTGNTGELFF	TGTGCCAGCAGCTTAACCACAGGGAACACCGGGGAGCTGTTTTTT
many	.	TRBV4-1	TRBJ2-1	CASSREGAGLASNEQFF	TGCGCCAGCAGCCGAGAGGGGGCCGGACTAGCTTCCAATGAGCAGTTCTTC
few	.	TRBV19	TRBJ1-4	CASSIWGDSDEKLFF	TGTGCCAGTAGTATATGGGGTGATTCGGATGAAAAACTGTTTTTT
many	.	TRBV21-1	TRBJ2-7	CASRDGHSYEQYF	TGTGCCAGCAGGGACGGACATTCCTACGAGCAGTACTTC
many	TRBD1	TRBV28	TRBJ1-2	CASTLQGPGYTF	TGTGCCAGCACTTTACAGGGGCCTGGCTACACCTTC
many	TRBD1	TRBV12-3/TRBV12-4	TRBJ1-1	CASRVPGQGPFHYMNTEAFF	TGTGCCAGCAGAGTTCCGGGACAGGGGCCATTCCACTATATGAACACTGAAGCTTTCTTT
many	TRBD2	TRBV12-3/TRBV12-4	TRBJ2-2	CASSFRIWGLAGQDTGELFF	TGTGCCAGCAGTTTTAGGATTTGGGGACTAGCGGGGCAGGACACCGGGGAGCTGTTTTTT
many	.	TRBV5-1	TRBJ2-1	CASSLEWAGSEYNEQFF	TGCGCCAGCAGCTTGGAATGGGCAGGGTCGGAATACAATGAGCAGTTCTTC
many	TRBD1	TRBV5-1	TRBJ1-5	CASSLGTGNQPQHF	TGCGCCAGCAGCCTGGGGACAGGTAATCAGCCCCAGCATTTT
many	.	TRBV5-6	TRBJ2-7	CASSLGSSYEQYF	TGTGCCAGCAGCTTGGGCAGCTCCTACGAGCAGTACTTC